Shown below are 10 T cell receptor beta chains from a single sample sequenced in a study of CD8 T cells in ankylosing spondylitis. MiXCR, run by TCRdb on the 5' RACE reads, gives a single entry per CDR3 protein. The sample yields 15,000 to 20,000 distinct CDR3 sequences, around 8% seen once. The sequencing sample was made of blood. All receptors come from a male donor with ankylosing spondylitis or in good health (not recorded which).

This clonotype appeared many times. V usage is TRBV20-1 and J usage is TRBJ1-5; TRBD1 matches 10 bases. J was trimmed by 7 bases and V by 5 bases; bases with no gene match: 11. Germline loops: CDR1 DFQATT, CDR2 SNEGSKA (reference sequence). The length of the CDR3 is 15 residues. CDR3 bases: TGCAGTGCTCCTTATAGGGACAGGGGCGGACAGCCCCAGCATTTT. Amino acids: CSAPYRDRGGQPQHF.

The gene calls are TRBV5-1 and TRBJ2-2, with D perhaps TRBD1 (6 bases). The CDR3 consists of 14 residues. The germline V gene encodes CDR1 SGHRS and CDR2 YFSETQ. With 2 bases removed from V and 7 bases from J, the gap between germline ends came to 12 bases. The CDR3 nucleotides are TGCGCCAGCAGCTTCCTGAACAGGGACGGGGAGCTGTTTTTT. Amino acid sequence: CASSFLNRDGELFF.

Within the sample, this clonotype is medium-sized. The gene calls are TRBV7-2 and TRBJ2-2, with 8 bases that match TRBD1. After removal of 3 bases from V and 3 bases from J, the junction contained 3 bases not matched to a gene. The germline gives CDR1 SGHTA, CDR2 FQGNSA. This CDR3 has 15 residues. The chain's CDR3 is CASSFTGGDTGELFF. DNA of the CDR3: TGTGCCAGCAGCTTTACAGGGGGAGACACCGGGGAGCTGTTTTTT.

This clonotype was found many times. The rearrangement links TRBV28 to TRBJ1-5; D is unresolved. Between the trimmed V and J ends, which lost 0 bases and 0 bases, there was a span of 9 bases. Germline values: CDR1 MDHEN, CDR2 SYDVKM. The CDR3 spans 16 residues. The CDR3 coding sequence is TGTGCCAGCAGTTTATGGACGGAAATTAGCAATCAGCCCCAGCATTTT. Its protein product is CASSLWTEISNQPQHF.

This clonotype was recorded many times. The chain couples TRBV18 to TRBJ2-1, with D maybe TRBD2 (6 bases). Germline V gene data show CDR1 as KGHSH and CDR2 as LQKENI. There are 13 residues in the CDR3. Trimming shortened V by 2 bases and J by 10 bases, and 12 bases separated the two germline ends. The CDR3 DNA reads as TGTGCCAGCTCACCAGAGGGACTCCGGGAGCAGTTCTTC. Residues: CASSPEGLREQFF.

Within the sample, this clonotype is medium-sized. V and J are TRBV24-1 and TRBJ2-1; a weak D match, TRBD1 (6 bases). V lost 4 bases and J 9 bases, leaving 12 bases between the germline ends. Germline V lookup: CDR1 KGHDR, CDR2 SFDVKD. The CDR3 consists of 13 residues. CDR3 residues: CATSEYQGIEQFF. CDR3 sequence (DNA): TGTGCCACCAGTGAGTATCAGGGGATTGAGCAGTTCTTC.

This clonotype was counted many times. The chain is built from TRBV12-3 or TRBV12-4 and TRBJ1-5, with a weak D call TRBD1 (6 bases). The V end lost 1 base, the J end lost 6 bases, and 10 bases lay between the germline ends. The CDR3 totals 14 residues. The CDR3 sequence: CASSLVGGGQPQHF. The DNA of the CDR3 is TGTGCCAGCAGTTTAGTGGGAGGGGGTCAGCCCCAGCATTTT.

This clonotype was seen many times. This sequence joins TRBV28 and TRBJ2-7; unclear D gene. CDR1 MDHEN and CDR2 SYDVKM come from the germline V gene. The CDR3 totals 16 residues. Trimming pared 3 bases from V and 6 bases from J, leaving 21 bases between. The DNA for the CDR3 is TGTGCCAGCAGTTTGTCCTTCTCGGGCCGGCTCCCCGAGCAGTACTTC. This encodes CASSLSFSGRLPEQYF.

DNA for the CDR3: TGTGCCAGTAGAAGGACTAGCGGAGAACACAATGAGCAGTTCTTC. It yields the protein CASRRTSGEHNEQFF. V gene TRBV19 combines with J gene TRBJ2-1, with TRBD2 identical over 10 bases. There are 15 residues in the CDR3. Trimming took 6 bases from V and 5 from J; bases not matched to a gene: 7. From germline, CDR1 is LNHDA and CDR2 SQIVND (reference sequence).

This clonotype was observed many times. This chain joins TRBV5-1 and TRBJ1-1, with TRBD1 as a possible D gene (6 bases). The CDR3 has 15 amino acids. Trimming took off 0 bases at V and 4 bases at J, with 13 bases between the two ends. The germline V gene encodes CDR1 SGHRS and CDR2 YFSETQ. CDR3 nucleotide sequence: TGCGCCAGCAGCTTGGTGATAGGGGGAGGCACTGAAGCTTTCTTT. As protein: CASSLVIGGGTEAFF.